This T cell receptor (beta chain) was profiled in a study of CD8+ T cells in alopecia areata. This CDR3 has 16 residues. Germline CDR1 SEHNR, CDR2 FQNEAQ (reference sequence). V lost 2 bases and J 4 bases, leaving 14 bases between the germline ends. After isolation, RNA underwent reverse transcription to generate cDNA as the sequencing template. The table came from immunoSEQ multiplex PCR; TCRdb's copy has only in-frame clones and leaves some out. The table includes 130,000 to 150,000 clones, around 87% detected once. The sequences come from CD8+ T cells sorted from blood, collected at week 0. J is TRBJ2-2 and V is TRBV7-9, with a weak D call TRBD1 (6 bases). This receptor was taken from a human donor with alopecia areata. CDR3 nucleotide sequence: TGTGCCAGCAGCTTATTGTTACAGGGAAGCACCGGGGAGCTGTTTTTT. Translated: CASSLLLQGSTGELFF.